A selection of T cell receptor beta chains follows, all from one sample in a study of T cells expressing NK-cell markers. One entry per CDR3 protein, without DNA, is what TCRdb gives after re-calling the 5' RACE reads. The data include around 180,000 distinct CDR3 sequences; the top ten clones carry around 20%. Input material: blood T cells: a sorted CD56 or NKG2C T cell subset, CD4+ or CD8+ T cells, or bulk PBMC T cells (not recorded which). The receptor source for this set is a man aged 18 to 69 in good health. Each CDR3 is given with its conserved first and last residue. Only some rows state a clone size, as once, few, many or a class for expanded clones.

clone_size,v_call,j_call,cdr3_aa
NA,TRBV30,TRBJ1-2,CAWSQGDYGYTF
NA,TRBV11-2,TRBJ2-1,CASSLRQVDKLF
NA,TRBV12-3/TRBV12-4,TRBJ2-2,CASSPTGGGELFF
NA,TRBV9,TRBJ2-5,CASSVGGGSAETQYF
NA,TRBV27,TRBJ2-1,CASAIESPYNEQFF
NA,TRBV20-1,TRBJ2-3,CSARWAGGPTSTDTQYF
NA,TRBV18,TRBJ1-1,CASSPAGGASKTEAFF
NA,TRBV5-6,TRBJ2-3,CASSLAAEVPDTQYF
NA,TRBV7-3,TRBJ2-4,CASSLGGVAKNIQYF
NA,TRBV12-3/TRBV12-4,TRBJ1-1,CASREIGGTEAFF
NA,TRBV20-1,TRBJ2-7,CSARDIRRSSSYEQYF
NA,TRBV7-9,TRBJ2-5,CASSPRDIQETQYF
NA,TRBV28,TRBJ1-6,CASRGRLDSPLHF
NA,TRBV20-1,TRBJ2-1,CSAREWGTGLNNEQFF
NA,TRBV4-2,TRBJ1-1,CASSSYDRVYTEAFF
NA,TRBV28,TRBJ2-2,CASTPLRLANTGELFF
NA,TRBV3-1,TRBJ2-3,CASSRPFSGTDTQYF
NA,TRBV6-1,TRBJ2-1,CASGLSVNEQFF
NA,TRBV2,TRBJ1-6,CASREDYNSPLHF
NA,TRBV5-6,TRBJ2-5,CASSLQGTGTQYF
NA,TRBV4-1,TRBJ1-4,CASSQDQGGGEKLFF
NA,TRBV15,TRBJ2-1,CATSRDFSGGRHEQFF
NA,TRBV15,TRBJ1-3,CATSRPKQDAGNTIYF
NA,TRBV6-2/TRBV6-3,TRBJ2-7,CASSYGGQWGLEQYF
NA,TRBV14,TRBJ2-1,CASSLLAGAPGEQFF
NA,TRBV9,TRBJ2-1,CASSEGASGGSYNEQFF
NA,TRBV20-1,TRBJ2-3,CSARALTDTQYF
NA,TRBV12-3/TRBV12-4,TRBJ2-5,CASSTWGTQETQYF
NA,TRBV7-7,TRBJ2-5,CASSLEVGSQETQYF
medium-sized,TRBV5-1,TRBJ1-1,CASSQGGITEAFF
NA,TRBV4-2,TRBJ2-1,CASSQDSTSGSLWEQFF
NA,TRBV7-9,TRBJ2-3,CASSSGTGTDTQYF
NA,TRBV28,TRBJ2-2,CASSLRQAQYELFF
NA,TRBV27,TRBJ2-7,CASSLYGQPSYEQYF
NA,TRBV5-1,TRBJ2-1,CASSRGPSSYNEQFF
NA,TRBV6-5,TRBJ2-1,CASSYSISGGGYEQFF
NA,TRBV7-9,TRBJ1-2,CASSYGGAGYTF
NA,TRBV10-2,TRBJ2-1,CASSLPGLVYNEQFF
NA,TRBV2,TRBJ1-1,CASSAGLEAFF
NA,TRBV12-3/TRBV12-4,TRBJ1-6,CASSFYNSPLHF
NA,TRBV24-1,TRBJ2-1,CATSEKKTEQFF